The 15 T cell receptor beta chains presented below share a single source sample, sequenced in a study of CD8 T cells in Susac syndrome. Random hexamers were used to reverse transcribe roughly 0.5 to 1 ug of RNA. TCRdb reprocessed the immunoSEQ multiplex PCR reads with MiXCR, giving one entry per CDR3 protein. The repertoire holds about 80,000 distinct CDR3 sequences, with around 94% as singletons. Sequenced sample: CD8+ T cells from PBMCs. The receptor set was obtained from a human donor in good health.

V and J are TRBV24-1 and TRBJ2-2; D perhaps matches TRBD1 (5 bases). Looked up from germline, CDR1 is KGHDR and CDR2 is SFDVKD. The CDR3 sequence is 14 residues long. V lost 1 base, J lost 3 bases, and 5 bases lay in between. CDR3 sequence: CATSDFRDTGELFF. CDR3 sequence (DNA): TGTGCCACCAGTGATTTCAGGGACACCGGGGAGCTGTTTTTT.

This chain links TRBV7-6 with TRBJ1-1, with D uncertain. CDR3 length equals 16 residues. CDR1 and CDR2 (germline): SGHVS, FNYEAQ. V dropped 0 bases and J dropped 4 bases, with 15 bases sitting between them. DNA for the CDR3: TGTGCCAGCAGCTTAGCCCCCCGACAAGAACGCACTGAAGCTTTCTTT. It codes for CASSLAPRQERTEAFF.

This chain connects TRBV12-3 or TRBV12-4 to TRBJ2-5; tentative D call: TRBD1 (7 bases). The CDR3 has 14 residues. V was clipped by 5 bases and J by 5 bases, with 15 bases between them. CDR3 nucleotides: TGTGCCAGCAGTCCAGGGGGGTTCGGGGAGACCCAGTACTTC. This gives the protein CASSPGGFGETQYF.

This chain uses TRBV10-3 with TRBJ2-3, with a tentative D call TRBD2 (5 bases). CDR3 length: 13 residues. V shed 2 bases and J shed 3 bases, with 6 bases lying between them. Germline assignment: CDR1 ENHRY and CDR2 SYGVKD. The CDR3 coding sequence is TGTGCCATCAGTGAGGGAGGTACAGATACGCAGTATTTT. Translating gives CAISEGGTDTQYF.

The chain is built from TRBV9 and TRBJ1-1; D is undetermined. CDR3 length: 13 amino acids. From germline, CDR1 is SGDLS and CDR2 YYNGEE. The V and J ends lost 3 bases and 6 bases respectively, with 12 bases between them. The CDR3, as DNA: TGTGCCAGCAGCGCCCACGCCGAGTCTGAAGCTTTCTTT. This gives the protein CASSAHAESEAFF.

The chain is built from TRBV7-6 and TRBJ2-7; weak D call: TRBD1 (6 bases). Germline V gene sequence: CDR1 SGHVS, CDR2 FNYEAQ. The CDR3 runs to 13 residues. Trimming took 0 bases from V and 6 from J, leaving 9 bases between them. The CDR3: CASSLAARGEQYV. DNA for the CDR3: TGTGCCAGCAGCTTAGCTGCCAGGGGCGAGCAGTACGTC.

This clonotype was seen a single time. The gene calls are TRBV5-6 and TRBJ2-7; D possibly corresponds to TRBD1 (6 bases). V was cut by 4 bases and J by 5 bases, with 13 bases left in between. The V gene's germline CDR1 is SGHDT and CDR2 YYEEEE. The CDR3 length is 13 residues. The CDR3 spells CASSLRQANEQYV. The CDR3 bases are TGTGCCAGCAGCCTTCGACAGGCCAACGAGCAGTACGTC.

This chain joins TRBV6-2 or TRBV6-3 and TRBJ1-2; maybe TRBD1 (6 bases). The CDR3 contains 15 residues. Germline CDR1 reads MNHEY; CDR2 reads SVGEGT. Trimming left V 4 bases short and J 4 bases short, with 16 bases between. The CDR3 nucleotides are TGTGCCAGCAGTTTCTCGACAGGAGACTTCTATGGCTACACCTTC. This sequence encodes CASSFSTGDFYGYTF.

The rearrangement joins TRBV7-9 to TRBJ2-7; TRBD2 might be the D (6 bases). Germline values: CDR1 SEHNR, CDR2 FQNEAQ (reference sequence). This CDR3 has 15 amino acids. V gave up 5 bases and J gave up 3 bases, with 17 bases separating them. CDR3: CASSGVRRGRYEQYV. CDR3 bases: TGTGCCAGCAGCGGAGTTAGGCGGGGACGCTACGAGCAGTACGTC.

The rearrangement links TRBV29-1 to TRBJ2-5, with D tentatively TRBD2 (6 bases). V was shortened by 7 bases and J by 5 bases, with 17 bases between the two germline ends. CDR1 and CDR2 from the germline V gene are SQVTM and ANQGSEA. This CDR3 region has 13 residues. CDR3 sequence (DNA): TGCAGCGCTGGATGGGGGGTATCGGAGACCCAGTACTTC. Translation gives CSAGWGVSETQYF.

The gene calls are TRBV28 and TRBJ1-5; tentative D call: TRBD1 (6 bases). V shed 10 bases and J shed 2 bases, with 18 bases lying between them. Germline CDR1 MDHEN, CDR2 SYDVKM. This CDR3 has 15 amino acids. The DNA for the CDR3 is TGTGCCATCTCGGGGACAATATGGGGCAATCAGCCCCAGCATTTT. It is translated as CAISGTIWGNQPQHF.

CDR3 sequence: CASSFLERETQYF. CDR3 bases: TGTGCCAGCAGCTTTCTAGAGCGAGAGACCCAGTACTTC. The chain carries TRBV7-2 and TRBJ2-5; the D is unclear. Germline values: CDR1 SGHTA, CDR2 FQGNSA. The CDR3 has 13 amino acids. Trimming shortened V by 3 bases and J by 4 bases, and 9 bases separated the two germline ends. The full variable domain, completed using reference TRBV7-2 and TRBJ2-5, is GAGVSQSPSNKVTEKGKDVELRCDPISGHTALYWYRQSLGQGLEFLIYFQGNSAPDKSGLPSDRFSAERTGGSVSTLTIQRTQQEDSAVYLCASSFLERETQYFGPGTRLLVL.

The table lists this clonotype with a count of one. The chain recombines TRBV2 with TRBJ2-7; TRBD1 agrees at 10 bases. Germline lookup yields CDR1 SNHLY and CDR2 FYNNEI. Trimming cost V 6 bases and J 5 bases; bases outside gene matches: 10. The CDR3 sequence is 15 residues long. The CDR3 is CASRGTGALRDEQYF. The CDR3 DNA reads TGTGCCAGCAGGGGGACAGGGGCCCTTAGGGACGAGCAGTACTTC.

The rearrangement links TRBV5-6 to TRBJ1-2, with 12 nucleotides matching TRBD1. This CDR3 is 14 amino acids long. In germline, CDR1 is SGHDT, CDR2 YYEEEE. V lost 5 bases, J lost 6 bases, and 5 bases stayed unmatched. CDR3 bases: TGTGCCAGCAGTTGGGGACAGGGGGCCGATGGCTACACCTTC. Protein sequence: CASSWGQGADGYTF.

This clonotype has only one observation. The chain combines TRBV27 with TRBJ2-1; perhaps TRBD2 as D (5 bases). This CDR3 spans 17 amino acids. Germline CDR1 and CDR2: MNHEY and SMNVEV (reference sequence). V shed 0 bases and J shed 0 bases, with 12 bases lying between them. For the CDR3, the DNA is TGTGCCAGCAGTTTATCCCGGGGTCTTAGCTCCTACAATGAGCAGTTCTTC. This translates into CASSLSRGLSSYNEQFF.